The present T cell receptor (beta chain) was sequenced within a study of glioma-infiltrating T cells. On this clonotype itself: What it binds is unknown.

The iRepertoire nested amplicon-rescue multiplex PCR amplified TCR alpha and beta CDR3s from RNA. In TCRdb, the multiplex PCR reads were re-called with MiXCR into one record per CDR3 protein. This table has 300,000 to 450,000 distinct CDR3 sequences, 35% to 45% appearing once. Broader study findings: Tissue-blood divergence was below expectation in non-neoplastic patients, above in gliomas.

Trimming took 6 bases from V and 0 from J, leaving 9 bases between them. The V gene's germline CDR1 is MNHNS and CDR2 SASEGT. This CDR3 has 15 amino acids. The sequencing sample was made of glioma tissue, nonneoplastic brain tissue, or PBMCs (not recorded which). The chain recombines TRBV6-1 with TRBJ2-6; D gene unclear. The receptor was derived from a human donor with low-grade glioma or glioblastoma, undergoing nonglioma brain surgery, or in good health (not recorded which). The CDR3 nucleotides read TGTGCCAGCAGCTTGCTAAGCTCTGGGGCCAACGTCCTGACTTTC. Amino acids: CASSLLSSGANVLTF.